This TCR beta chain was obtained from a study of naive and memory T cell subsets. An equimolar mix of two oligonucleotides served as the beta constant-region primer for TRBC1 and TRBC2. Four rounds of PCR amplified the ligated cDNA using nested alpha and beta constant-region primers plus SP2. The cDNA 3' end received a ligated single-stranded oligonucleotide carrying the SP2 primer and a 12-nucleotide UMI. Using its own MiXCR run on the UMI-ligation and nested PCR reads, TCRdb lists one record per CDR3 protein. The table includes over 90,000 distinct CDR3 sequences, 11% detected once. Study-level points and caveats: Especially in CD8 cells, naive repertoires contained a few larger clonotypes, possibly CD45RA-re-expressing memory cells. From naive to CM, EM and EMRA, diversity decreased and Gini increased. A clonotype means one alpha or beta sequence, not an alpha/beta pair.

CDR1 is DFQATT and CDR2 is SNEGSKA in the germline V gene (reference sequence). The CDR3 extends over 15 amino acids. The V and J ends lost 0 bases and 1 base respectively, with 13 bases between them. Cells stained for CD3, CD4, CD8, CD45RA, CD27 and viability were sorted into four CD45RA/CD27 subsets. In its sample, this clonotype was seen many times. Its antigen is as yet unknown. The source material was naive CD4+ T cells from blood. This chain uses TRBV20-1 with TRBJ2-7, with D possibly being TRBD1 (5 bases). The receptor comes from a human donor in good health. This CDR3 reads CSARDPRKGSYEQYF. In DNA, the CDR3 is TGCAGTGCTAGAGATCCCCGTAAGGGGTCCTACGAGCAGTACTTC.